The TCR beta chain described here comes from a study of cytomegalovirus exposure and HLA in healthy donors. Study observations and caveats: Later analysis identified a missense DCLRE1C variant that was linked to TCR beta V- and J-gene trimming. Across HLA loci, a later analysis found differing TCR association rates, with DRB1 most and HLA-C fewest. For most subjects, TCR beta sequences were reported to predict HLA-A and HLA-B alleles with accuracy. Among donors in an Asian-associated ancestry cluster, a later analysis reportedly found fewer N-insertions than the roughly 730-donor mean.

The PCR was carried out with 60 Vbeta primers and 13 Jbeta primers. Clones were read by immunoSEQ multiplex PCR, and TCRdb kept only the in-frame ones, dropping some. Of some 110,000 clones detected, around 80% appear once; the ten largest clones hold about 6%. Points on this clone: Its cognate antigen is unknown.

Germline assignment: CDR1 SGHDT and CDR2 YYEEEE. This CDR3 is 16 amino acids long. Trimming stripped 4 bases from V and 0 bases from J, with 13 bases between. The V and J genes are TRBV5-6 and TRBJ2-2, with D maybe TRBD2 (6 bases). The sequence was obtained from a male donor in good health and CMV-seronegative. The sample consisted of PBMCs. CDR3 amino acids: CASSPPAGTNTGELFF. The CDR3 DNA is TGTGCCAGCAGCCCTCCGGCGGGGACGAACACCGGGGAGCTGTTTTTT.